This T cell receptor (beta chain) is from a study of T cells in Graves' hyperthyroidism and ophthalmopathy. Study findings and constraints: A model using 13 V-J features told ophthalmopathy apart from stable hyperthyroidism. Clonotypes that were expanded in thyroid above 0.001 mostly appeared in blood too.

With respect to this clonotype: Its antigen is not identified.

RNA transcripts provided the source from which TCR beta CDR3 regions were amplified. The HTBI primer set drove a first-round RT-PCR of the TCR CDR3. TCRdb itself ran the multiplex PCR reads through MiXCR, one entry per CDR3 protein. Of 500,000 to 600,000 distinct CDR3 sequences in the sample, 46% are singletons; the top ten hold 35% to 50%. The origin of this receptor is an adult woman with Graves' disease, either hyperthyroidism or ophthalmopathy (not recorded which). Sequencing was performed on peripheral blood or thyroid tissue (not recorded which).

The CDR3 reads CASSPGQRTEAFF. In DNA, the CDR3 is TGTGCCAGCAGCCCCGGACAGAGGACTGAAGCTTTCTTT. The chain couples TRBV4-2 to TRBJ1-1; tentatively, D is TRBD1 (6 bases). The germline gives CDR1 LGHNA, CDR2 YNFKEQ. The CDR3 has 13 residues. Trimming shortened V by 4 bases and J by 5 bases, and 11 bases separated the two germline ends.